This TCR beta chain was profiled in a study of T cells after yellow fever vaccination. Overall study results and limits: Though weaker, the secondary response peaked faster, on day 5 versus 15.

Germline V gives CDR1 SGDLS, CDR2 YYNGEE. With V trimmed by 4 bases and J by 2 bases, 6 bases remained unmatched. The CDR3 loop spans 16 amino acids. This clonotype was observed at least ten times. Its antigen is undetermined. One entry per CDR3 protein, called by TCRdb with MiXCR from the 5' RACE reads. The repertoire has approximately 120,000 distinct CDR3 sequences, more than 6.5% of them found once; the top ten carry around 2.3%. This clonotype originated in a man younger than 30 who received the YFV17D yellow fever vaccine. The chain links TRBV9 to TRBJ2-5, with 12 bases lining up with TRBD2. Sequences were derived from CD4+ T cells sorted from PBMCs, sampled less than 11 days after the first yellow fever vaccination. CDR3 sequence: CASSLGLAGTQETQYF. CDR3 DNA sequence: TGTGCCAGCAGCCTAGGACTAGCGGGGACGCAAGAGACCCAGTACTTC. Combining the CDR3 with reference TRBV9 and TRBJ2-5 gives the whole variable domain DSGVTQTPKHLITATGQRVTLRCSPRSGDLSVYWYQQSLDQGLQFLIQYYNGEERAKGNILERFSAQQFPDLHSELNLSSLELGDSALYFCASSLGLAGTQETQYFGPGTRLLVL.